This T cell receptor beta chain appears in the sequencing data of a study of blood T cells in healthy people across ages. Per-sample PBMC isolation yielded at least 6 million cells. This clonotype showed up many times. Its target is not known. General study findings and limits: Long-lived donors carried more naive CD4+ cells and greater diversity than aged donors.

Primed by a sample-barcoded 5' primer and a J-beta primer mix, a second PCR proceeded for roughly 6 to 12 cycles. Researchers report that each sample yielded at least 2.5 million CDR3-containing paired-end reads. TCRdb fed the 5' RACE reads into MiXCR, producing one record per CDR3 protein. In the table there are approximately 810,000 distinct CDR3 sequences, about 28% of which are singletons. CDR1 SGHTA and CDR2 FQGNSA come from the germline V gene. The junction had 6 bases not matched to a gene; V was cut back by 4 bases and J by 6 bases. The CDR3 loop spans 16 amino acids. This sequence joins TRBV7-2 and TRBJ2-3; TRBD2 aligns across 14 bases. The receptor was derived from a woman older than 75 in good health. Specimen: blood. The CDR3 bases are TGTGCCAGCAGCTCGCTGACTAGCGGGGGGGCGGATACGCAGTATTTT. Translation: CASSSLTSGGADTQYF.